This passage covers 20 T cell receptor beta chains from one sample sequenced in a study of blood T cells in healthy people across ages. Through a sample-barcoded 5' primer and a J-beta primer mix, a second PCR was run for roughly 6 to 11 cycles. MiXCR, applied by TCRdb to the 5' RACE reads, yields one record per CDR3 protein. The top ten clones hold more than 8.5% of a sample with some 760,000 distinct CDR3 sequences, approximately 25% of them seen once. In addition, the sample was reused for a study of T cells of mothers and their children.

The sequenced material came from blood. These TCRs come from a boy aged 10-17 years in good health.

This clonotype was observed a few times. In nucleotides, the CDR3 is TGCAGCGTTGAATTGGTGGGTGGAAAACTGTTTTTT. Protein product: CSVELVGGKLFF. The chain recombines TRBV29-1 with TRBJ1-4; D gene unclear. This CDR3 contains 12 residues. Per the germline V gene, CDR1 is SQVTM and CDR2 is ANQGSEA. V lost 2 bases, J lost 10 bases, and 11 bases lay in between.

V usage is TRBV4-2 and J usage is TRBJ2-5, with 7 bases fitting TRBD2. The germline V gene encodes CDR1 LGHNA and CDR2 YNFKEQ. V dropped 0 bases and J dropped 3; count of bases not matched to a gene: 7. The CDR3 totals 16 residues. The CDR3 DNA sequence: TGTGCCAGCAGCCAAGACGCGCCGGGGACTAAAGAGACCCAGTACTTC. Translating it yields CASSQDAPGTKETQYF.

This chain links TRBV5-1 with TRBJ2-7, with 11 bases fitting TRBD2. The CDR3 covers 15 residues. Germline trimming cut 2 bases from V and 2 bases from J; bases unmatched to any gene: 3. Germline CDR1 is SGHRS and CDR2 is YFSETQ. In DNA, the CDR3 is TGCGCCAGCAGCTTTAGCGGGAGGGTTACCTACGAGCAGTACTTC. Its protein is CASSFSGRVTYEQYF.

The rearrangement uses TRBV29-1 and TRBJ2-5, with 9 bases lining up with TRBD1. The DNA end lines up better with TRBJ2-7; the J call may be wrong. Germline assignment: CDR1 SQVTM and CDR2 ANQGSEA. CDR3 length: 13 amino acids. As DNA, the CDR3 is TGCAGCGTTCGGGACAGGGTGTCCTACGAGCAGTACTTC. This codes for CSVRDRVSYEQYF.

The chain uses TRBV10-3 and TRBJ2-6; 7 bases agree with TRBD1. V shed 5 bases, J shed 0 bases, and the junction held 7 bases outside the gene matches. CDR1 is ENHRY and CDR2 is SYGVKD in the germline V gene. The CDR3 contains 17 residues. CDR3 in amino acids: CAISSTGNFSGANVLTF. DNA of the CDR3: TGTGCCATCAGTTCGACAGGGAACTTCTCTGGGGCCAACGTCCTGACTTTC.

V and J are TRBV12-3 or TRBV12-4 and TRBJ2-4; tentatively, D is TRBD1 (6 bases). CDR3 size: 13 residues. The germline V and J ends were trimmed by 6 bases and 3 bases, with 9 bases remaining between them. CDR3: CASSIRGKNIQYF. Written as DNA, the CDR3 is TGTGCCAGCAGCATCAGGGGCAAAAACATTCAGTACTTC.

This clonotype was observed a handful of times. The CDR3 carries no conserved terminal phenylalanine or tryptophan, so it likely arises from a read error. No DNA is shown, since the ends of the CDR3 on it are uncertain; the CDR3 is the one TCRdb lists. The chain uses TRBV9 and TRBJ2-6; TRBD2, the D gene given by the table, was not confirmed from the DNA. Germline V gene data show CDR1 as SGDLS and CDR2 as YYNGEE. The CDR3 length is 9 residues, termini included. CDR3 region: CASSADSSL.

This rearrangement joins TRBV6-5 to TRBJ2-4, with D perhaps matching TRBD2 (5 bases). The CDR3 has 15 amino acids. With 5 bases removed from V and 1 base from J, the gap between germline ends came to 12 bases. Germline-derived CDR1 and CDR2 are MNHEY and SVGAGI. The CDR3 spells CASSPDGGAKNIQYF. CDR3 DNA sequence: TGTGCCAGCAGTCCAGACGGAGGTGCCAAAAACATTCAGTACTTC.

This clonotype was seen only a few times. The J gene is TRBJ1-5, the V gene TRBV28; the match to TRBD1 covers 7 bases. V dropped 7 bases and J dropped 2; count of bases not matched to a gene: 8. Per the germline V gene, CDR1 is MDHEN and CDR2 is SYDVKM. The CDR3 totals 15 residues. CDR3 DNA: TGTGCCAGCAACCTACAGGGGCTTCGCAATCAGCCCCAGCATTTT. Its protein product is CASNLQGLRNQPQHF. The whole variable domain, remainder taken from reference TRBV28 and TRBJ1-5, is DVKVTQSSRYLVKRTGEKVFLECVQDMDHENMFWYRQDPGLGLRLIYFSYDVKMKEKGDIPEGYSVSREKKERFSLILESASTNQTSMYLCASNLQGLRNQPQHFGDGTRLSIL.

The rearrangement joins TRBV6-5 to TRBJ2-7, with TRBD2 identical over 14 bases. The CDR3 is made up of 15 amino acids. Germline V lookup: CDR1 MNHEY, CDR2 SVGAGI. Trimming at V came to 6 bases and at J to 3 bases, leaving 4 bases not matched to a gene. In DNA, the CDR3 is TGTGCCAGCAGGGGACTAGCGGGAGCCAACTACGAGCAGTACTTC. Protein sequence: CASRGLAGANYEQYF.

The chain combines TRBV24-1 with TRBJ2-4; D not resolved. CDR1 is KGHDR and CDR2 is SFDVKD in the germline V gene. V gave up 6 bases and J gave up 3 bases, with 11 bases separating them. The CDR3 runs to 14 residues. This chain's CDR3 is CATSLDVDKNIQYF. The CDR3 DNA follows: TGTGCCACCAGTTTAGACGTAGACAAAAACATTCAGTACTTC.

The chain joins TRBV20-1 to TRBJ2-5, with D unclear. V was shortened by 0 bases and J by 5 bases, with 10 bases between the two germline ends. The germline CDR1 and CDR2 sequences are DFQATT and SNEGSKA (reference sequence). CDR3 length: 13 amino acids. The CDR3 DNA follows: TGCAGTGCTAGAGATCGTAGGGCGGAGACCCAGTACTTC. It yields the protein CSARDRRAETQYF.

This clonotype was counted a few times. The chain employs TRBV4-3 and TRBJ2-2, with TRBD2 matching 11 bases. V lost 0 bases, J lost 6 bases, and 3 bases stayed unmatched. CDR3 length: 16 residues. Germline CDR1 is LGHNA and CDR2 is YSLEER. DNA for the CDR3: TGCGCCAGCAGCCAAGAGCTAGCGGGGGGCCCCGGGGAGCTGTTTTTT. Translating gives CASSQELAGGPGELFF.

The chain employs TRBV20-1 and TRBJ2-5, with 7 bases lining up with TRBD2. The V and J ends lost 5 bases and 5 bases, in that order; junction bases with no gene match: 8. Germline V gene lookup returns CDR1 DFQATT and CDR2 SNEGSKA (reference sequence). The CDR3 has 13 amino acids. CDR3 sequence reads: CSAGGEEGETQYF. In DNA, the CDR3 is TGCAGTGCTGGGGGGGAGGAAGGGGAGACCCAGTACTTC.

The genes are TRBV7-3 and TRBJ2-1; D is uncertain. With 1 base removed from V and 0 bases from J, the gap between germline ends came to 10 bases. This CDR3 is built from 16 residues. Germline V gene data show CDR1 as SGHTA and CDR2 as FQGTGA. CDR3 in DNA: TGTGCCAGCAGCTTAAGTAGGGCCAACTCCTACAATGAGCAGTTCTTC. This gives the protein CASSLSRANSYNEQFF. The variable domain in full, completed from reference TRBV7-3 and TRBJ2-1, reads GAGVSQTPSNKVTEKGKYVELRCDPISGHTALYWYRQSLGQGPEFLIYFQGTGAADDSGLPNDRFFAVRPEGSVSTLKIQRTERGDSAVYLCASSLSRANSYNEQFFGPGTRLTVL.

This chain joins TRBV20-1 and TRBJ2-4; perhaps TRBD1 as D (5 bases). Germline V CDR1 and CDR2: DFQATT, SNEGSKA (reference sequence). V was trimmed by 4 bases and J by 6 bases, leaving 10 bases between them. The CDR3 is made up of 12 amino acids. The CDR3 region is CSAKQVLNIQYF. The CDR3, as DNA: TGCAGTGCTAAACAGGTTTTAAACATTCAGTACTTC.

The chain employs TRBV6-2 or TRBV6-3 and TRBJ1-3, with a possible D match to TRBD1 (5 bases). This CDR3 comprises 18 residues. CDR1 MNHEY and CDR2 SVGEGT come from the germline V gene. Deletions cut 9 bases from V and 0 bases from J, with 24 bases between. The chain's CDR3 is CASSGLLVVILSGNTIYF. CDR3 in DNA: TGTGCCAGTTCGGGACTTCTGGTCGTAATCCTCTCTGGAAACACCATATATTTT.

The V gene is TRBV2, the J gene TRBJ2-5; D is unclear. The J call may be wrong; the DNA end is better matched by TRBJ2-1. This CDR3 has 19 amino acids. CDR1 SNHLY and CDR2 FYNNEI come from the germline V gene. The CDR3 protein is CASSVRRDPGPPLVNEQFF. The CDR3 DNA reads TGTGCCAGCAGTGTTCGTCGAGACCCCGGACCCCCTCTTGTAAATGAGCAGTTCTTC.

Remarks on this clonotype: Compared with germline, one end of the junction differs, possibly owing to a read error. The V gene is TRBV12-3 or TRBV12-4, the J gene TRBJ1-2, with 7 bases lining up with TRBD1. The CDR3 consists of 14 residues. The DNA for the CDR3 is TGTGCCAGCAGCCTTACCGCGGGACAGTATGTCTACACCTTC. Protein product: CASSLTAGQYVYTF.

In this sample, this clonotype turned up once. As the CDR3 is not closed by the conserved phenylalanine or tryptophan, this likely results from a read error. The V gene is TRBV5-6, the J gene TRBJ2-3, with D unresolved. The CDR3 runs 13 residues. Germline assignment: CDR1 SGHDT and CDR2 YYEEEE. Trimming shortened V by 5 bases and J by 4 bases, and 11 bases separated the two germline ends. The CDR3 DNA reads as TGTGCCAGCAGTTACCGACCCCCAGATACGCAGTATCTT. Translation gives CASSYRPPDTQYL.